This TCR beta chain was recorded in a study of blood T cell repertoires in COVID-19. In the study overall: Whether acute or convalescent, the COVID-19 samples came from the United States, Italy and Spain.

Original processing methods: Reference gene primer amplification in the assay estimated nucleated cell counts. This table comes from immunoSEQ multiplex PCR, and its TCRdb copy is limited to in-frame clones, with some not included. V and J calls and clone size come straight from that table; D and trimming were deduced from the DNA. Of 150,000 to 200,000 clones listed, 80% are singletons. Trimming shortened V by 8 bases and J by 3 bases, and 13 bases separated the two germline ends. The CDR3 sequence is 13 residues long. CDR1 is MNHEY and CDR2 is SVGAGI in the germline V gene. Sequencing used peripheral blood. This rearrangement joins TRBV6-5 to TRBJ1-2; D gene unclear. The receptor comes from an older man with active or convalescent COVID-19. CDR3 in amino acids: CASGTPRDYGYTF. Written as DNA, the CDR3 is TGTGCCAGCGGCACACCTAGAGACTATGGCTACACCTTC.